The sequence of this TCR beta chain was determined in a study of shared clonotypes between healthy human individuals. Whole-study findings and limits: Generation probabilities were higher for clonotypes shared across all four sorted-subset donors than for unshared ones. Four donors had roughly 5% of their naive CD4 clonotypes in common.

V lost 11 bases to trimming and J lost 4 bases, with 18 bases between them. Germline loops: CDR1 LNHDA, CDR2 SQIVND (reference sequence). This CDR3 comprises 14 residues. Assay: immunoSEQ multiplex PCR; the TCRdb copy retains only in-frame clones and omits some. Here the sample spans 650,000 to 800,000 clones, about 91% being singletons. On this clone itself: Its specificity is not known.

Naivety among CD8 cells was defined by CD45RO negativity and positive CCR7 selection, thereby excluding terminally differentiated effector memory CD45RA+ cells. Among the donors, all were Caucasian adults who lived in Nashville, Tennessee. This TCR was sampled from a man aged 25 to 45 in good health. The sample comprised naive CD8+ T cells sorted from blood. The J gene is TRBJ1-5, the V gene TRBV19; the D gene is possibly TRBD1 (6 bases). The CDR3 reads CASQGSSWNQPQHF. DNA for the CDR3: TGTGCCTCACAGGGCTCGTCCTGGAATCAGCCCCAGCATTTT.